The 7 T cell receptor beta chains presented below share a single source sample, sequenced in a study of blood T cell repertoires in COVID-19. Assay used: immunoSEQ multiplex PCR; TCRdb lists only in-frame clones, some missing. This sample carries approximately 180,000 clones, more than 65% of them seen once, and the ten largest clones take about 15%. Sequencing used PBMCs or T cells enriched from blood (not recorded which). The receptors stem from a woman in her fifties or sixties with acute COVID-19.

The CDR3 DNA follows: TGTGCCAGTAGTATAGCGGGAAGCACAGATACGCAGTATTTT. It specifies CASSIAGSTDTQYF. J is TRBJ2-3 and V is TRBV19, with a tentative D call TRBD2 (5 bases). Germline V gene sequence: CDR1 LNHDA, CDR2 SQIVND (reference sequence). This CDR3 is built from 14 residues. Trimming left V 1 base short and J 0 bases short, with 5 bases between.

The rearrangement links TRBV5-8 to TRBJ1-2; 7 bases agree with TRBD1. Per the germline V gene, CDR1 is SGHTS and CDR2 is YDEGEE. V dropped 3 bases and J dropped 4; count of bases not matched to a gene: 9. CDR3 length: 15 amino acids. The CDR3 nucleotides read TGTGCCAGCAGCTCCGAGACAGGGCATATCTATGGCTACACCTTC. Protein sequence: CASSSETGHIYGYTF.

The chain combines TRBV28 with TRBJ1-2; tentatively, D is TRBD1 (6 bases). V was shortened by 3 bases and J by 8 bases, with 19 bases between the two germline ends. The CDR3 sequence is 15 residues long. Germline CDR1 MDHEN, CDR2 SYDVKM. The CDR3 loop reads CASSFPSGGAGGYTF. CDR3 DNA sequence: TGTGCCAGCAGTTTCCCCTCGGGGGGGGCGGGAGGCTACACCTTC.

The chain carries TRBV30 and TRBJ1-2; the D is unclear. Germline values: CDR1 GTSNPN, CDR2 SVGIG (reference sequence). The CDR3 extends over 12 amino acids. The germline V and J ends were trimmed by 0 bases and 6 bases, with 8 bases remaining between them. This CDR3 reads CAWSVREDGYTF. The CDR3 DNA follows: TGTGCCTGGAGTGTCCGGGAGGATGGCTACACCTTC.

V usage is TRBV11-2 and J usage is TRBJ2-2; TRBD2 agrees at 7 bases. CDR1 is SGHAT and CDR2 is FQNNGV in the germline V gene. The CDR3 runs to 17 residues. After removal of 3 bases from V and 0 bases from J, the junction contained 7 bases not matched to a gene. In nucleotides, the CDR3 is TGTGCCAGCAGCTTTGCCCCCCGGGGGGCGAACACCGGGGAGCTGTTTTTT. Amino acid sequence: CASSFAPRGANTGELFF.

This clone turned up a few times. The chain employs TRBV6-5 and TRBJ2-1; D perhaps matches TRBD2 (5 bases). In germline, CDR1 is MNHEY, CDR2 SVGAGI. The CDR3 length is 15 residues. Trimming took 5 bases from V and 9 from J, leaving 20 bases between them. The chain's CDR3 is CASSPTISSEGEQFF. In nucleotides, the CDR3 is TGTGCCAGCAGTCCTACAATATCCTCTGAGGGTGAGCAGTTCTTC.

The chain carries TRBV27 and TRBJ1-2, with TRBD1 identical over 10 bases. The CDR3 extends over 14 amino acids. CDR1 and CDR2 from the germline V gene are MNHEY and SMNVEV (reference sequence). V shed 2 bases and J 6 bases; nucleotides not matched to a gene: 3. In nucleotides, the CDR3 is TGTGCCAGCAGTTTACTCGGGACAGGGGATGGCTACACCTTC. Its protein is CASSLLGTGDGYTF.